Each of the 10 T cell receptor beta chains below was sequenced from the same sample in a study of Ad26.COV2.S vaccination and SARS-CoV-2 variants. Treatment described: roughly 19 received Ad26.COV2.S at low or high dose, single or two shots; 5 received placebo; per-sample allocation not given. Collection of the samples took place on day 63 after the first injection of vaccine or placebo. Only in-frame clones appear in the TCRdb table, and some are missing; sequencing was by immunoSEQ multiplex PCR. The sample includes about 410,000 clones, about 90% of them seen just once. The material sequenced was peripheral blood, taken in a trial of Ad26.COV2.S vaccine versus placebo. The source is a person between 18 and 65 years old who received the Ad26.COV2.S COVID-19 vaccine or a placebo.

The chain has TRBV5-1 and TRBJ2-7; D could derive from TRBD1 or TRBD2 (5 bases each). The germline gives CDR1 SGHRS, CDR2 YFSETQ. Trimming stripped 3 bases from V and 7 bases from J, with 14 bases between. This CDR3 is built from 13 residues. CDR3 sequence: CASSSRDPGEQYF. CDR3 nucleotides: TGCGCCAGCAGCTCCCGGGACCCGGGAGAGCAGTACTTC.

The chain carries TRBV6-5 and TRBJ2-7; D perhaps matches TRBD2 (7 bases). The CDR3 spans 13 residues. Per germline, CDR1 MNHEY and CDR2 SVGAGI. V was trimmed by 4 bases and J by 7 bases, leaving 14 bases between them. The CDR3: CASSLGGAGEQYF. The DNA of the CDR3 is TGTGCCAGCAGTTTAGGGGGGGCAGGGGAGCAGTACTTC.

The chain uses TRBV10-3 and TRBJ2-7; D is ambiguous. The length of the CDR3 is 11 residues. Germline V gene sequence: CDR1 ENHRY, CDR2 SYGVKD. V dropped 0 bases and J dropped 5 bases, with 2 bases sitting between them. The CDR3 DNA is TGTGCCATCAGTGAGTCCGACGAGCAGTACTTC. This sequence encodes CAISESDEQYF.

The rearrangement joins TRBV4-3 to TRBJ2-5; 11 bases line up with TRBD1. The CDR3 length is 16 residues. CDR1 LGHNA and CDR2 YSLEER come from the germline V gene. The ends lost 0 bases at V and 5 bases at J; junction bases unmatched: 5. As DNA, the CDR3 is TGCGCCAGCAGCCAAGAGGGGACAGGGGGTACGGAGACCCAGTACTTC. As protein: CASSQEGTGGTETQYF.

V usage is TRBV21-1 and J usage is TRBJ2-2; the listed D gene, TRBD1, was not tested against the DNA. TRBV21-1 is marked as a pseudogene. The CDR3 covers 16 residues. CDR3 sequence (DNA): TGTGCCAGCAGCAAGGGCAAATACGCGAACACCGGGGAGCTGTTTTTT. Its translation: CASSKGKYANTGELFF.

The CDR3 region is CASSISGPQETQYF. The CDR3 DNA sequence: TGTGCCAGCAGCATTAGCGGACCCCAAGAGACCCAGTACTTC. V usage is TRBV6-2 or TRBV6-3 and J usage is TRBJ2-5, with D tentatively TRBD2 (6 bases). V was pared by 6 bases and J by 1 base, with 12 bases between. Germline lookup yields CDR1 MNHEY and CDR2 SVGEGT. The CDR3 covers 14 residues.

V is TRBV18 and J is TRBJ2-1; the match to TRBD1 covers 9 bases. The trim removed 4 bases at V and 4 bases at J, leaving 5 bases unmatched. Per germline, CDR1 KGHSH and CDR2 LQKENI. The CDR3 contains 15 residues. CDR3 loop: CASSLGTGRYNEQFF. In DNA, the CDR3 is TGTGCCAGCTCACTTGGGACAGGGAGGTACAATGAGCAGTTCTTC.

The chain recombines TRBV29-1 with TRBJ2-3; 7 positions agree with TRBD2. J was trimmed by 5 bases and V by 8 bases; bases with no gene match: 22. The germline gives CDR1 SQVTM, CDR2 ANQGSEA. The CDR3 extends over 17 amino acids. The CDR3 DNA sequence: TGCAGCACTCCAGGGCCTGCGTATGTAGCGGGTGGAGATACGCAGTATTTT. Its protein is CSTPGPAYVAGGDTQYF.

The chain is built from TRBV9 and TRBJ1-4; 9 nucleotides align to TRBD1. Germline V lookup: CDR1 SGDLS, CDR2 YYNGEE. This CDR3 is built from 14 residues. The ends lost 3 bases at V and 6 bases at J; junction bases unmatched: 3. The CDR3: CASSGRDRDEKLFF. DNA for the CDR3: TGTGCCAGCAGCGGGCGGGACAGGGATGAAAAACTGTTTTTT.

The genes are TRBV11-2 and TRBJ2-1, with D possibly matching TRBD2 (6 bases). Trimming stripped 5 bases from V and 9 bases from J, with 14 bases between. CDR1 and CDR2 from the germline V gene are SGHAT and FQNNGV. The CDR3 length is 13 residues. In DNA form, the CDR3 reads TGTGCCAGCAGCCGGGGGTCGGGGAGTGAGCAGTTCTTC. Translated, it gives CASSRGSGSEQFF.